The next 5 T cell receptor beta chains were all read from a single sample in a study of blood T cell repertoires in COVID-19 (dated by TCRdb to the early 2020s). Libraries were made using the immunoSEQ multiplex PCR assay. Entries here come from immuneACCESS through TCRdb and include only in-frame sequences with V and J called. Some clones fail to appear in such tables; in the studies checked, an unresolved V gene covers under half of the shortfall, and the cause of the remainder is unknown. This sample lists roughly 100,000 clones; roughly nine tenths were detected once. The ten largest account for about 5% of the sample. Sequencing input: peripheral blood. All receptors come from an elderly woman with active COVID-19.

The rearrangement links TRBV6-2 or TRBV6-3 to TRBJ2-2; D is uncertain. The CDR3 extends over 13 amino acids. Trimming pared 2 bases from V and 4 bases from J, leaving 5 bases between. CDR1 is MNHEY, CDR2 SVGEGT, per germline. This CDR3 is CASSYGSTGELFF. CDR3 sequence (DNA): TGTGCCAGCAGTTACGGCAGCACCGGGGAGCTGTTTTTT.

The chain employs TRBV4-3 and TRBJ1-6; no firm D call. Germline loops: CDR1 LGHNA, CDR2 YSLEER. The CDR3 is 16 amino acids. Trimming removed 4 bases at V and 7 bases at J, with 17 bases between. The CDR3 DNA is TGCGCCAGCAGCCCCCAAGCTCAGGCGAGCAATTCACCCCTCCACTTT. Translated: CASSPQAQASNSPLHF.

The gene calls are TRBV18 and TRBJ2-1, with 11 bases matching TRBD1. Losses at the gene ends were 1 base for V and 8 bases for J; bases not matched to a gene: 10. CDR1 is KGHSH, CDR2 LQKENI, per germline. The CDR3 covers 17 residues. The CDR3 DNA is TGTGCCAGCTCACCACGGTCGGACAGGGGGCCAAGGGATGAGCAGTTCTTC. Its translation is CASSPRSDRGPRDEQFF.

CDR3 in amino acids: CARSFPFIPTSGTSGRRRYEQYF. Written as DNA, the CDR3 is TGTGCCAGAAGCTTTCCGTTCATCCCAACCTCCGGGACTAGCGGCCGGAGGAGGTACGAGCAGTACTTC. This chain connects TRBV5-3 to TRBJ2-7; TRBD2 matches at 11 bases. TRBV5-3 is identified as an open reading frame with a role that is uncertain. J lost 4 bases, V lost 2 bases, and 29 bases had no gene match. The CDR3 contains 23 residues.

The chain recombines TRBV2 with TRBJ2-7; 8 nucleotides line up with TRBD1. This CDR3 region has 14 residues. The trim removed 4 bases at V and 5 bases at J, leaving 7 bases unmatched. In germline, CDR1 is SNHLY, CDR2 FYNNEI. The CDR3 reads CASSVANRGNEQYF. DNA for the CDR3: TGTGCCAGCAGTGTCGCGAACAGGGGGAACGAGCAGTACTTC.